This entry lists 26 T cell receptor beta chains sequenced from one sample in a study of cytomegalovirus exposure and HLA in healthy donors (dated by TCRdb to the late 2010s). Library prep was done by the immunoSEQ multiplex PCR assay. The multiplex PCR relied on a mix of 60 forward primers for TCR Vbeta segments and 13 reverse primers for TCR Jbeta segments. TCRdb took over this immuneACCESS table, retaining in-frame rearrangements with V and J assigned. Such tables are incomplete; in checked studies, under half of the missing clones stem from an unresolved V gene, and the remainder is unexplained. The sample data list over 150,000 clones, and under 90% of these were observed just once. Under 6% of the sample comes from the top ten. The sequenced sample consisted of PBMCs. The receptors were gathered from a young man in good health and CMV-seronegative.

The chain carries TRBV29-1 and TRBJ2-1; 11 bases agree with TRBD2. J gave up 3 bases and V 7 bases, and 2 bases lay outside the gene matches. Per the germline V gene, CDR1 is SQVTM and CDR2 is ANQGSEA. This CDR3 is built from 13 residues. The CDR3 spells CSAGLAVYNEQFF. CDR3 sequence (DNA): TGCAGCGCGGGACTAGCGGTCTACAATGAGCAGTTCTTC.

V is TRBV10-3 and J is TRBJ2-7, with D hard to call. The CDR3 is 14 residues long. Germline V gives CDR1 ENHRY, CDR2 SYGVKD. V lost 3 bases and J 0 bases, leaving 9 bases between the germline ends. DNA of the CDR3: TGTGCCATCAGTGAAGTCGGTATCTCCTACGAGCAGTACTTC. Translated, it gives CAISEVGISYEQYF.

CDR3 nucleotides: TGTGCCAGCAGTGATGCGGTTATCCACTACGAGCAGTACTTC. It encodes CASSDAVIHYEQYF. The gene calls are TRBV2 and TRBJ2-7; D uncertain. V was clipped by 3 bases and J by 3 bases, with 12 bases between them. The CDR3 runs to 14 residues. Germline CDR1 is SNHLY and CDR2 is FYNNEI.

The chain uses TRBV5-1 and TRBJ2-5; D is uncertain. Germline V lookup: CDR1 SGHRS, CDR2 YFSETQ. Trimming removed 3 bases from V and 7 bases from J, with 7 bases in between. This CDR3 spans 11 amino acids. The CDR3 spells CASSSTGTQYF. In DNA, the CDR3 is TGCGCCAGCAGCTCGACTGGGACCCAGTACTTC.

This sequence joins TRBV6-6 and TRBJ1-2; 7 bases line up with TRBD1. Trimming removed 5 bases from V and 2 bases from J; junction bases left unmatched: 8. Germline CDR1 and CDR2: MNHNY and SVGAGI (reference sequence). CDR3 length: 15 amino acids. The CDR3 spells CASSRKEGQNYGYTF. CDR3 nucleotide sequence: TGTGCCAGCAGTCGGAAGGAGGGACAGAACTATGGCTACACCTTC.

V gene TRBV19 combines with J gene TRBJ2-7; TRBD2 matches 9 bases. V was clipped by 6 bases and J by 3 bases; unmatched bases: 3. The germline CDR1 and CDR2 sequences are LNHDA and SQIVND (reference sequence). This CDR3 spans 13 amino acids. The CDR3 loop reads CASRTSGYYEQYF. The CDR3 DNA reads TGTGCCAGTAGGACTAGCGGCTACTACGAGCAGTACTTC.

The chain links TRBV6-6 to TRBJ2-1, with D possibly TRBD1 on 6 matching bases. The CDR3 consists of 15 residues. Trimming left V 6 bases short and J 0 bases short, with 12 bases between. Per the germline V gene, CDR1 is MNHNY and CDR2 is SVGAGI (reference sequence). The CDR3 sequence is CASRPGQSSYNEQFF. CDR3 coding DNA: TGTGCCAGCAGGCCCGGACAGAGCTCCTACAATGAGCAGTTCTTC.

The chain joins TRBV30 to TRBJ1-6, with D tentatively TRBD1 (6 bases). This CDR3 is built from 12 residues. Trimming shortened V by 4 bases and J by 10 bases, and 11 bases separated the two germline ends. The germline V gene has CDR1 GTSNPN and CDR2 SVGIG (reference sequence). The CDR3 sequence is CAWTRTESPLHF. In DNA, the CDR3 is TGTGCCTGGACCCGGACAGAATCACCCCTCCACTTT.

The chain combines TRBV5-4 with TRBJ2-1; the match to TRBD1 covers 7 bases. Germline assignment: CDR1 SGHNT and CDR2 YYREEE (reference sequence). The CDR3 has 13 amino acids. Trimming cost V 4 bases and J 6 bases; bases outside gene matches: 4. CDR3 residues: CASSPGTVNEQFF. The DNA for the CDR3 is TGTGCCAGCAGCCCGGGGACAGTCAATGAGCAGTTCTTC.

In its sample, this clone was seen once. This chain links TRBV7-8 with TRBJ2-7; D is possibly TRBD1 (6 bases). Germline CDR1 is SGHVS and CDR2 is FQNEAQ. The V gene lost 0 bases and the J gene lost 4 bases, with 7 bases spanning the gap. This CDR3 is built from 13 residues. The CDR3 here is CASSLAQGYEQYF. CDR3 nucleotides: TGTGCCAGCAGCTTAGCGCAGGGGTACGAGCAGTACTTC.

The chain combines TRBV27 with TRBJ2-7, with 7 bases matching TRBD1. Losses at the gene ends were 1 base for V and 5 bases for J; bases not matched to a gene: 8. Per the germline V gene, CDR1 is MNHEY and CDR2 is SMNVEV (reference sequence). The CDR3 has 15 residues. CDR3 in DNA: TGTGCCAGCAGTTTATTTCTGGGACAGCCTCACGAGCAGTACTTC. Residues: CASSLFLGQPHEQYF.

This chain joins TRBV7-9 and TRBJ2-7; TRBD1 aligns across 7 bases. Trimming at V came to 5 bases and at J to 3 bases, leaving 10 bases not matched to a gene. Germline V gives CDR1 SEHNR, CDR2 FQNEAQ (reference sequence). This CDR3 contains 15 residues. The CDR3 spells CASSRSGTAFYEQYF. In DNA form, the CDR3 reads TGTGCCAGCAGCCGGTCCGGGACAGCTTTCTACGAGCAGTACTTC.

This rearrangement joins TRBV27 to TRBJ2-1, with TRBD2 matching 10 bases. J was trimmed by 4 bases and V by 0 bases; bases with no gene match: 6. CDR1 and CDR2 from the germline V gene are MNHEY and SMNVEV (reference sequence). The CDR3 has 17 amino acids. DNA of the CDR3: TGTGCCAGCAGTTTATCCCAACTAGCGGGGTGGTACAATGAGCAGTTCTTC. This sequence encodes CASSLSQLAGWYNEQFF.

A few counts support this clone. The J gene is TRBJ1-5, the V gene TRBV30; maybe TRBD1 (6 bases). The ends were cut back, 4 bases at V and 5 bases at J, with 12 bases in the middle. Germline CDR1 reads GTSNPN; CDR2 reads SVGIG (reference sequence). This CDR3 region has 13 residues. The CDR3 DNA follows: TGTGCCTGGACCCCAGGGGATGATCAGCCCCAGCATTTT. Amino acids: CAWTPGDDQPQHF.

The chain carries TRBV19 and TRBJ1-4, with 9 bases that match TRBD1. The germline V gene has CDR1 LNHDA and CDR2 SQIVND (reference sequence). Trimming took 3 bases from V and 7 from J; bases not matched to a gene: 6. The CDR3 loop spans 15 amino acids. CDR3 in DNA: TGTGCCAGTAGTATCCCCGGGACAGGGAGTGAAAAACTGTTTTTT. Protein product: CASSIPGTGSEKLFF.

This chain uses TRBV7-9 with TRBJ2-5, with TRBD1 matching over 12 bases. The germline V gene encodes CDR1 SEHNR and CDR2 FQNEAQ (reference sequence). The trim removed 5 bases at V and 4 bases at J, leaving 8 bases unmatched. The CDR3 length is 16 residues. The CDR3 DNA sequence: TGTGCCAGCAGCGAGAGAGGGGACAGGGGGCTAGAGACCCAGTACTTC. Protein: CASSERGDRGLETQYF.

The chain joins TRBV4-1 to TRBJ1-5, with TRBD1 matching over 9 bases. CDR1 and CDR2 from the germline V gene are MGHRA and YSYEKL. Trimming removed 8 bases from V and 4 bases from J; junction bases left unmatched: 3. This CDR3 has 13 residues. CDR3 DNA sequence: TGCGCCAGCGGCGGACAGGGGAATCAGCCCCAGCATTTT. Translated: CASGGQGNQPQHF.

CDR3 sequence: CSGGTSTDTQYF. In nucleotides, the CDR3 is TGCAGCGGTGGGACTAGCACAGATACGCAGTATTTT. The chain has TRBV29-1 and TRBJ2-3, with D perhaps TRBD2 (6 bases). CDR3 length equals 12 residues. Looked up from germline, CDR1 is SQVTM and CDR2 is ANQGSEA. The V and J ends lost 7 bases and 0 bases respectively, with 8 bases between them.

V usage is TRBV7-2 and J usage is TRBJ1-6, with 7 bases lining up with TRBD1. V dropped 0 bases and J dropped 7; count of bases not matched to a gene: 3. Germline V gene lookup returns CDR1 SGHTA and CDR2 FQGNSA. The length of the CDR3 is 15 residues. CDR3 DNA: TGTGCCAGCAGCTTAGCGGAGACAGGGAATTCACCCCTCCACTTT. Translating gives CASSLAETGNSPLHF. The whole variable domain, remainder taken from reference TRBV7-2 and TRBJ1-6, is GAGVSQSPSNKVTEKGKDVELRCDPISGHTALYWYRQSLGQGLEFLIYFQGNSAPDKSGLPSDRFSAERTGGSVSTLTIQRTQQEDSAVYLCASSLAETGNSPLHFGNGTRLTVT.

V and J are TRBV7-8 and TRBJ2-7; 11 positions match TRBD1. The CDR3 is 14 amino acids. Unmatched junction bases numbered 5, after V lost 5 bases and J lost 5 bases. Germline V CDR1 and CDR2: SGHVS, FQNEAQ. CDR3 sequence: CASSRDRGYHEQYF. For the CDR3, the DNA is TGTGCCAGCAGCCGGGACAGGGGGTACCACGAGCAGTACTTC.

This clone was detected only once. This chain links TRBV6-5 with TRBJ1-3; no reliable D call. The CDR3 totals 13 residues. Germline V gene sequence: CDR1 MNHEY, CDR2 SVGAGI. V dropped 0 bases and J dropped 4 bases, with 4 bases sitting between them. CDR3 sequence reads: CASSYSRGNTIYF. CDR3 coding DNA: TGTGCCAGCAGTTACTCCCGGGGAAACACCATATATTTT.

This clone was counted only a few times. V usage is TRBV28 and J usage is TRBJ2-7; the match to TRBD1 covers 7 bases. Germline lookup yields CDR1 MDHEN and CDR2 SYDVKM. The CDR3 consists of 15 residues. J lost 3 bases, V lost 1 base, and 6 bases had no gene match. CDR3 in amino acids: CASSLFRGSRYEQYF. The CDR3 coding sequence is TGTGCCAGCAGTTTATTCAGGGGGAGTCGCTACGAGCAGTACTTC.

V is TRBV5-4 and J is TRBJ1-2; unclear D gene. The germline V gene encodes CDR1 SGHNT and CDR2 YYREEE (reference sequence). There are 16 residues in the CDR3. The germline V and J ends were trimmed by 0 bases and 2 bases, with 14 bases remaining between them. The CDR3 region is CASSLGVGTRNYGYTF. Here the CDR3 DNA reads TGTGCCAGCAGCTTGGGGGTTGGTACGAGGAACTATGGCTACACCTTC.

The genes are TRBV7-8 and TRBJ1-1, with D possibly being TRBD1 (5 bases). This CDR3 contains 13 residues. From germline, CDR1 is SGHVS and CDR2 FQNEAQ. Deletions cut 5 bases from V and 3 bases from J, with 10 bases between. The chain's CDR3 is CASSLLGDTEAFF. In DNA, the CDR3 is TGTGCCAGCAGCCTCTTAGGGGACACTGAAGCTTTCTTT. The variable domain in full, with the rest retrieved from reference TRBV7-8 and TRBJ1-1, is GAGVSQSPRYKVAKRGQDVALRCDPISGHVSLFWYQQALGQGPEFLTYFQNEAQLDKSGLPSDRFFAERPEGSVSTLKIQRTQQEDSAVYLCASSLLGDTEAFFGQGTRLTVV.

V gene TRBV5-4 combines with J gene TRBJ1-5, with TRBD1 matching over 7 bases. Germline CDR1 SGHNT, CDR2 YYREEE (reference sequence). The CDR3 is made up of 13 amino acids. V trimming: 5 bases; J trimming: 7 bases; junction bases outside the gene matches: 6. CDR3: CASSRDRAQPQHF. In DNA, the CDR3 is TGTGCCAGCAGTCGTGACAGGGCACAGCCCCAGCATTTT. The complete variable domain, with remaining parts taken from reference TRBV5-4 and TRBJ1-5, reads ETGVTQSPTHLIKTRGQQVTLRCSSQSGHNTVSWYQQALGQGPQFIFQYYREEENGRGNFPPRFSGLQFPNYSSELNVNALELDDSALYLCASSRDRAQPQHFGDGTRLSIL.

The rearrangement uses TRBV7-9 and TRBJ2-4, with D perhaps TRBD1 (5 bases). CDR1 and CDR2 from the germline V gene are SEHNR and FQNEAQ (reference sequence). The CDR3 extends over 15 amino acids. Between the trimmed V and J ends, which lost 0 bases and 4 bases, there was a span of 10 bases. The CDR3: CASSLAQGSKNIQYF. As DNA, the CDR3 is TGTGCCAGCAGCTTAGCGCAGGGATCTAAAAACATTCAGTACTTC.